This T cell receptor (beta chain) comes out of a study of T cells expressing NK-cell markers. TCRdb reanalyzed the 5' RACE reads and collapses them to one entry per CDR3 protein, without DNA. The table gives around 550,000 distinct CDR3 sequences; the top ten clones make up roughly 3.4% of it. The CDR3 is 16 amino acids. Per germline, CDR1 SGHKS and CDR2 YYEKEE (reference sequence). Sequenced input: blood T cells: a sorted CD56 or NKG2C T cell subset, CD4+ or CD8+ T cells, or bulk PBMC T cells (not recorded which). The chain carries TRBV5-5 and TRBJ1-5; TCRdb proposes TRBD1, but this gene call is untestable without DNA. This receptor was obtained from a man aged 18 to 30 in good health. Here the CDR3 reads CASSLGDGGGNQPQHF. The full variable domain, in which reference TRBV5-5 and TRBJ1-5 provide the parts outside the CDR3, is DAGVTQSPTHLIKTRGQQVTLRCSPISGHKSVSWYQQVLGQGPQFIFQYYEKEERGRGNFPDRFSARQFPNYSSELNVNALLLGDSALYLCASSLGDGGGNQPQHFGDGTRLSIL.